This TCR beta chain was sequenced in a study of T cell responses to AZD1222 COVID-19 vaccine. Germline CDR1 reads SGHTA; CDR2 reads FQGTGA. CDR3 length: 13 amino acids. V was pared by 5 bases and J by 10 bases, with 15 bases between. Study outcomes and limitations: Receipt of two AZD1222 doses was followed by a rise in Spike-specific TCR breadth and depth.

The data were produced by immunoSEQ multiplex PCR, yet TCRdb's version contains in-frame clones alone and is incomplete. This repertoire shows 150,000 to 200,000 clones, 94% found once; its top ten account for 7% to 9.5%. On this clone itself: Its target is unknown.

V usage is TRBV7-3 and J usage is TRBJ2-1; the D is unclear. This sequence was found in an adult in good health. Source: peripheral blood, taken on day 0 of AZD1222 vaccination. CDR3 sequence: CASSLEYMSEQFF. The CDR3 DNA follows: TGTGCCAGCAGCCTTGAATATATGTCGGAGCAGTTCTTC.